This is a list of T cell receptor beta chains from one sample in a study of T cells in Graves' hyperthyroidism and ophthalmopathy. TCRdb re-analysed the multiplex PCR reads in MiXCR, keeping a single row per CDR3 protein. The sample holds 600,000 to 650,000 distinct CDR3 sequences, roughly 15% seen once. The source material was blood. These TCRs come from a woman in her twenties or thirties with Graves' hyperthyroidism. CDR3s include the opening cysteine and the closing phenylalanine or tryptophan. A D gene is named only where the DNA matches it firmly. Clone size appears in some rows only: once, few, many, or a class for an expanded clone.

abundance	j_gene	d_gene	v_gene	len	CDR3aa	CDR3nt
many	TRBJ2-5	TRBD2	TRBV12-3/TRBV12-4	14	CASSEASGQETQYF	TGTGCCAGCAGTGAGGCTAGCGGCCAAGAGACCCAGTACTTC
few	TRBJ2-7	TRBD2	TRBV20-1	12	CSVNQREIEQYF	TGCAGTGTTAACCAGCGGGAGATCGAGCAGTACTTC
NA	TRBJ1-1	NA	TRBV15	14	CATSMRGGNTEAFF	TGTGCCACCAGCATGCGGGGAGGAAACACTGAAGCTTTCTTT
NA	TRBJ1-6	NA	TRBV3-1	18	CASSQDPVLSYYNSPLHF	TGTGCCAGCAGCCAAGATCCTGTACTCAGTTACTATAATTCACCCCTCCACTTT
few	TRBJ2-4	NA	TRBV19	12	CASSFPGGVQYF	TGTGCCAGTAGCTTCCCTGGGGGTGTTCAGTACTTC
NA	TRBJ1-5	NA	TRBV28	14	CASSRESDNQPQHF	TGTGCCAGCAGTAGGGAAAGTGACAATCAGCCCCAGCATTTT
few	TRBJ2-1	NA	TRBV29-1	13	CSVEHSSYNEQFF	TGCAGCGTTGAACACTCCTCCTACAATGAGCAGTTCTTC
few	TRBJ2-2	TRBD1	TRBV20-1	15	CSARRGTGGTGELFF	TGCAGTGCTAGAAGGGGGACAGGGGGAACCGGGGAGCTGTTTTTT
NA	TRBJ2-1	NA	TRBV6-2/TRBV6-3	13	CASSYNRRNEQFF	TGTGCCAGCAGTTACAACCGTCGGAATGAGCAGTTCTTC
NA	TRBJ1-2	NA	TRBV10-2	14	CASSEFEGNYGYTF	TGCGCCAGCAGTGAGTTCGAGGGTAACTATGGCTACACCTTC
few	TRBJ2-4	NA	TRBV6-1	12	CASSQGQNIQYF	TGTGCCAGCAGCCAGGGCCAAAACATTCAGTACTTC
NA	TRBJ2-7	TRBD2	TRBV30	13	CAWSVIASGMQYF	TGTGCCTGGAGTGTTATCGCTAGCGGGATGCAGTACTTC
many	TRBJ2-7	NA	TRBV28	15	CASSLSAGRAYEQYF	TGTGCCAGCAGTTTGTCGGCAGGTCGGGCCTACGAGCAGTACTTC
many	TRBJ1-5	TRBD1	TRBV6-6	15	CASSYARGGNQPQHF	TGTGCCAGCAGTTACGCCAGGGGGGGCAATCAGCCCCAGCATTTT
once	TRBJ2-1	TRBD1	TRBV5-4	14	CASSLGTGPYEQFF	TGTGCCAGCAGCCTCGGGACAGGGCCGTACGAGCAGTTCTTC
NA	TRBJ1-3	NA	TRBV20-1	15	CSATDPAGSPNTIYF	TGCAGTGCTACCGACCCGGCCGGCTCCCCAAACACCATATATTTT
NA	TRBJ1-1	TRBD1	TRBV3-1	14	CASSHDRANTEAFF	TGTGCCAGCAGCCATGACAGGGCCAACACTGAAGCTTTCTTT
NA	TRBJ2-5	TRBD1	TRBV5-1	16	CASGVGQGVYQETQYF	TGCGCCAGCGGGGTGGGACAGGGAGTTTACCAAGAGACCCAGTACTTC
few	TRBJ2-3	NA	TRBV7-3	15	CASSLSGTGADTQYF	TGTGCCAGCAGCTTAAGCGGGACCGGGGCAGATACGCAGTATTTT
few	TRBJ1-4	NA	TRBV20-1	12	CSARSSDEKLFF	TGCAGTGCTAGGAGTAGCGATGAAAAACTGTTTTTT
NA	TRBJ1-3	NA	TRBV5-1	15	CASSLTGGSGNTIYF	TGCGCCAGCAGCTTGACGGGGGGCTCTGGAAACACCATATATTTT
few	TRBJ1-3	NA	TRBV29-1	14	CSVEGTADGNTIYF	TGCAGCGTTGAAGGGACAGCGGATGGAAACACCATATATTTT
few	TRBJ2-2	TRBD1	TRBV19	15	CASLTGTGNTGELFF	TGTGCCAGTCTCACCGGGACAGGGAACACCGGGGAGCTGTTTTTT
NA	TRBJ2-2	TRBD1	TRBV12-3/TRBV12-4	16	CASSQVNRGYTGELFF	TGTGCCAGCAGCCAAGTGAACAGGGGATACACCGGGGAGCTGTTTTTT
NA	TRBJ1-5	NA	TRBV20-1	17	CSAVGGQGESSNQPRHF	TGCAGTGCCGTCGGAGGCCAGGGCGAATCTAGCAATCAGCCCCGGCATTTT
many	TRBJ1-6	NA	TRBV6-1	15	CASSPESSYNSPLHF	TGTGCCAGCAGCCCTGAGAGCTCCTATAATTCACCCCTCCACTTT
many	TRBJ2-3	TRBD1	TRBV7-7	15	CASSTGQGGTDTQYF	TGTGCTAGCAGCACGGGACAGGGTGGCACAGATACGCAGTATTTT
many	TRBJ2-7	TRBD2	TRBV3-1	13	CASSQASGSEQYF	TGTGCCAGCAGCCAGGCTAGCGGGAGCGAGCAGTACTTC
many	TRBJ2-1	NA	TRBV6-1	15	CASRRGGTVYNEQFF	TGTGCCAGCAGGAGAGGCGGGACGGTCTACAATGAGCAGTTCTTC
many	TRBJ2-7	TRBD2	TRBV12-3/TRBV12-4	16	CASSFTELAGGYEQYF	TGTGCCAGCAGTTTTACCGAACTAGCGGGAGGCTACGAGCAGTACTTC